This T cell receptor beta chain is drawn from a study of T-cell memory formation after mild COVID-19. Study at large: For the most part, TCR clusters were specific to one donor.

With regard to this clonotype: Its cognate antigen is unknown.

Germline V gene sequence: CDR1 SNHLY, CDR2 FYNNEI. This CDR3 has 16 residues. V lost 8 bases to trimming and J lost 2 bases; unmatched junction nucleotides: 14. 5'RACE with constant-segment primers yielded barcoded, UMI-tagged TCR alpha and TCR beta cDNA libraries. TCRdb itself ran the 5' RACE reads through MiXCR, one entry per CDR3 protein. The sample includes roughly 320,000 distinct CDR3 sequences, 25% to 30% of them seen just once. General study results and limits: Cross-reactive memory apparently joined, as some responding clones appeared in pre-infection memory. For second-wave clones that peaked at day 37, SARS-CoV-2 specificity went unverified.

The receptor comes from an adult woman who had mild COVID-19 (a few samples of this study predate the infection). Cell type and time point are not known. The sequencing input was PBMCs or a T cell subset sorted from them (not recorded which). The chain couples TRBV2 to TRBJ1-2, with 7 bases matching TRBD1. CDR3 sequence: CASGGDSLLLNYGYTF. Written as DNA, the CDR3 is TGTGCCAGCGGGGGGGACAGCCTCCTTCTCAACTATGGCTACACCTTC.